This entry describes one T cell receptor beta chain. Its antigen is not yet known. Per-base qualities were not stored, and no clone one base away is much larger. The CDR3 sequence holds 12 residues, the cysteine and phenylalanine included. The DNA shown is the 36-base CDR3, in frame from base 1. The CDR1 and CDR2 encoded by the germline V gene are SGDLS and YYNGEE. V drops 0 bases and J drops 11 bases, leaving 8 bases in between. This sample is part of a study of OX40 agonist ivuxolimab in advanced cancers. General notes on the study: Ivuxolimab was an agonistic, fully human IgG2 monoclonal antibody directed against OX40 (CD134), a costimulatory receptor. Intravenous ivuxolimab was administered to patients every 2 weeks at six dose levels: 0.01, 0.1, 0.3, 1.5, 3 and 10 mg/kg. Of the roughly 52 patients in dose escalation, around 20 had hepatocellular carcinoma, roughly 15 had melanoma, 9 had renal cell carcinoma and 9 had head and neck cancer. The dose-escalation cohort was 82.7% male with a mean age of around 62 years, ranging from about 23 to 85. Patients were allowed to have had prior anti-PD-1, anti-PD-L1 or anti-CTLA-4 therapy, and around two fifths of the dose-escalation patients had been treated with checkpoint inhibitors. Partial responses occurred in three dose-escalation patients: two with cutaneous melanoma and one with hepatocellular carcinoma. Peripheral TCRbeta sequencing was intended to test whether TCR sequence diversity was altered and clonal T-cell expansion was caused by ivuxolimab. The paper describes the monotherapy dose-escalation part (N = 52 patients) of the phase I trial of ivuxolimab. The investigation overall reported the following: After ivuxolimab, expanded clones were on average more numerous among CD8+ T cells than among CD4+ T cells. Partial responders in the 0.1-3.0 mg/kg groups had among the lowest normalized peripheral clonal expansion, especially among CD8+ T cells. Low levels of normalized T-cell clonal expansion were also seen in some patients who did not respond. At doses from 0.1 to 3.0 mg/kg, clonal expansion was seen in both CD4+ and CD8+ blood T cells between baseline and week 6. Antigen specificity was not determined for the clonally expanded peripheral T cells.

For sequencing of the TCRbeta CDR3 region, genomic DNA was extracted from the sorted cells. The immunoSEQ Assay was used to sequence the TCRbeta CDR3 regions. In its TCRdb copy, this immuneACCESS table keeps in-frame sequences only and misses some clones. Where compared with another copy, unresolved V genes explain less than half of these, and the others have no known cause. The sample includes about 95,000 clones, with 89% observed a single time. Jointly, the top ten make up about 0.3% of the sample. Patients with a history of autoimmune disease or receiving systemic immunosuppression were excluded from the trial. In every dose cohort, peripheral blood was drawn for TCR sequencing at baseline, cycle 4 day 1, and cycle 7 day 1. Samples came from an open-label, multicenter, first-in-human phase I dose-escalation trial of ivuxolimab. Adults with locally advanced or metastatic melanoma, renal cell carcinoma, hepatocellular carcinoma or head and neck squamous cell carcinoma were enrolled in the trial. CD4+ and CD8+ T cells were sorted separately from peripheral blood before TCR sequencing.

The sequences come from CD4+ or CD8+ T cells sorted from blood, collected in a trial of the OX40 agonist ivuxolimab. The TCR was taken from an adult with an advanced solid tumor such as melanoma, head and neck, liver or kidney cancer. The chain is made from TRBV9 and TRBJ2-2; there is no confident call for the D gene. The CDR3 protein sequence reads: CASSVVDGELFF. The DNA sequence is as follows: TGTGCCAGCAGCGTAGTGGACGGCGAGCTGTTTTTT.